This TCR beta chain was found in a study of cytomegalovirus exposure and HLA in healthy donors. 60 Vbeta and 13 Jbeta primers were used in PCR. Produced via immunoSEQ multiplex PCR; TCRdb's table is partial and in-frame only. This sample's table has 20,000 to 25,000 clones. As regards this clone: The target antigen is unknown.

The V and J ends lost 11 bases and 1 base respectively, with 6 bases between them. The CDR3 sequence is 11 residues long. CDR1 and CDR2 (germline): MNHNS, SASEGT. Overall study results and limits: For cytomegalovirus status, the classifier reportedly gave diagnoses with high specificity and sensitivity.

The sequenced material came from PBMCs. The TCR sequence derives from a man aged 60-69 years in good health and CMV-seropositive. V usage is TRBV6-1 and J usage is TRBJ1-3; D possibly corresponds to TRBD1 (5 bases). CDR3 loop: CASGSGNTIYF. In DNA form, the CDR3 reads TGTGCCTCAGGGTCTGGAAACACCATATATTTT.